This TCR beta chain emerged from a study of Ad26.COV2.S vaccination and SARS-CoV-2 variants. Per germline, CDR1 WNHNN and CDR2 SYGVQD (reference sequence). Trimming removed 8 bases from V and 2 bases from J; junction bases left unmatched: 15. CDR3 length: 16 residues. Described treatment: some 19 received Ad26.COV2.S at low or high dose, single or two shots; a few received placebo; per-sample allocation not given. Day 63 after the first injection of vaccine or placebo was the sampling time. The table came from immunoSEQ multiplex PCR; TCRdb's copy has only in-frame clones and leaves some out. The table includes fewer than 500,000 clones, roughly 90% detected once.

This TCR was sampled from a person between 18 and 65 years old who received the Ad26.COV2.S COVID-19 vaccine or a placebo. This sample comprised peripheral blood, obtained in a trial of Ad26.COV2.S vaccine versus placebo. The rearrangement links TRBV10-1 to TRBJ2-7; the match to TRBD1 covers 7 bases. The DNA for the CDR3 is TGCGCCAGCTCCCTCCGTTATGACAGGGCGACCTACGAGCAGTACTTC. Translating it yields CASSLRYDRATYEQYF.